This TCR beta chain was retrieved from a study of cytomegalovirus exposure and HLA in healthy donors. Study information: Within an early data release were 85 million or so unique TCRs drawn from HLA-typed donors.

A word on this clone: Its cognate antigen is unknown.

In the PCR, 60 Vbeta and 13 Jbeta primers were used. The protocol was immunoSEQ multiplex PCR, while the TCRdb copy is restricted to in-frame clones and leaves out a portion. This sample lists under 200,000 clones; its ten largest clones have about 6.5%. There are 14 residues in the CDR3. V was clipped by 3 bases and J by 5 bases; unmatched bases: 5. Per the germline V gene, CDR1 is GTSNPN and CDR2 is SVGIG (reference sequence). Whole-study findings and limits: After further analysis at a later stage, 16,951 TCR beta sequences were associated with HLA alleles at 0.05 false discovery rate. In an earlier analysis, in approximately 570 donors, most V segments appeared productive either ~90% or ~30% of the time.

The rearrangement links TRBV30 to TRBJ2-1; 9 nucleotides align to TRBD2. This clonotype was obtained from a man aged 25-40 years in good health and CMV-seronegative. Sequenced sample: PBMCs. The CDR3 coding sequence is TGTGCCTGGAGCCTGACTAGCGGCCACAATGAGCAGTTCTTC. Translation gives CAWSLTSGHNEQFF.